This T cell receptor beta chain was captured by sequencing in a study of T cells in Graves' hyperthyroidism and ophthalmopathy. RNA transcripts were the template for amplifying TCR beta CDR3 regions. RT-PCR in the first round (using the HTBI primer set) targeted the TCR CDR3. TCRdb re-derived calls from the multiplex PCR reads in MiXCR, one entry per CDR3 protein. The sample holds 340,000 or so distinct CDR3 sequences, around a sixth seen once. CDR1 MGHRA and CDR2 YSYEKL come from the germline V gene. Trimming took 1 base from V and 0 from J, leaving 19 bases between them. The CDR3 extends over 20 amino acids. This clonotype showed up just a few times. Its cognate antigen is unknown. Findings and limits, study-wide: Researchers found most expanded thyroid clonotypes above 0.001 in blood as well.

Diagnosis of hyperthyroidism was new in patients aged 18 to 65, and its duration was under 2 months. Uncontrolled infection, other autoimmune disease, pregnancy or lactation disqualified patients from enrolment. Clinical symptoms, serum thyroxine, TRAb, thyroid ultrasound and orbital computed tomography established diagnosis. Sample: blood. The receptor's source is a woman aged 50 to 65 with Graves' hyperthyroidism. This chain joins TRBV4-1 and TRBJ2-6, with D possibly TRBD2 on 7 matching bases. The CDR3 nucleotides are TGCGCCAGCAGCCAAGTAGCGGGCGGCGGGGGCAGCTCTGGGGCCAACGTCCTGACTTTC. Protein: CASSQVAGGGGSSGANVLTF.